The 17 T cell receptor beta chains below all came from one sample that was sequenced in a study of shared clonotypes between healthy human individuals. The assay was immunoSEQ multiplex PCR, and TCRdb's table has in-frame clones only and misses some. This sample has some 1.4 million clones, with roughly 96% found just once. Sequenced material: naive CD4+ T cells sorted from blood. Subset described: CD45RA+ positively selected. Receptors were obtained from a young man in good health.

CDR3 residues: CASSTGLGVPREQYF. The CDR3 DNA sequence: TGTGCCAGCAGCACGGGGCTGGGGGTTCCTAGGGAGCAGTACTTC. This chain uses TRBV7-8 with TRBJ2-7; D tentatively reads TRBD1 or TRBD2 (5 bases each). Germline CDR1 and CDR2: SGHVS and FQNEAQ. The CDR3 runs to 15 residues. Trimming pared 5 bases from V and 7 bases from J, leaving 21 bases between.

V and J are TRBV2 and TRBJ2-7; 12 bases fit TRBD2. Germline CDR1 and CDR2: SNHLY and FYNNEI. The CDR3 spans 14 residues. After removal of 7 bases from V and 4 bases from J, the junction contained 5 bases not matched to a gene. Written as DNA, the CDR3 is TGTGCCAGCACCCGGACTAGCGGGACGTACGAGCAGTACTTC. It yields the protein CASTRTSGTYEQYF.

The rearrangement joins TRBV6-5 to TRBJ1-1; D gene unclear. Germline lookup yields CDR1 MNHEY and CDR2 SVGAGI. V lost 5 bases to trimming and J lost 1 base, with 14 bases between them. This CDR3 is built from 15 residues. CDR3 DNA: TGTGCCAGCAGTAAGGAAGGGAAAGGGAACACTGAAGCTTTCTTT. Amino acids: CASSKEGKGNTEAFF.

This chain uses TRBV6-4 with TRBJ2-1, with 8 bases lining up with TRBD2. From germline, CDR1 is MRHNA and CDR2 SNTAGT. Trimming removed 5 bases from V and 6 bases from J; junction bases left unmatched: 3. The CDR3 is 13 residues long. The CDR3 DNA reads TGTGCCAGCAGTAGACTAGCGAGCAATGAGCAGTTCTTC. Amino acids: CASSRLASNEQFF.

The chain carries TRBV2 and TRBJ2-7; TRBD1 aligns across 11 bases. J lost 4 bases, V lost 11 bases, and 7 bases had no gene match. This CDR3 is 13 amino acids long. Germline V gene lookup returns CDR1 SNHLY and CDR2 FYNNEI. The CDR3 nucleotides are TGTGCCTCTGGGGACAGGGGGAGATACGAGCAGTACTTC. Its protein product is CASGDRGRYEQYF.

The J gene is TRBJ1-2, the V gene TRBV5-5; 8 nucleotides agree with TRBD1. The CDR3 totals 13 residues. Germline V gene lookup returns CDR1 SGHKS and CDR2 YYEKEE (reference sequence). The V segment lost 4 bases and the J segment 2 bases; nucleotides outside the gene matches: 1. The CDR3 region is CASSRDRNYGYTF. CDR3 DNA: TGTGCCAGCAGCCGGGACAGGAACTATGGCTACACCTTC.

The chain carries TRBV12-5 and TRBJ2-7; D is undetermined. The germline CDR1 and CDR2 sequences are LGHNT and FRNRAP. Trimming stripped 9 bases from V and 1 base from J, with 7 bases between. The CDR3 loop spans 11 amino acids. The CDR3 sequence: CASLRSYEQYF. The CDR3 DNA is TGTGCTAGCTTAAGGTCCTACGAGCAGTACTTC. Complete variable domain (other parts from reference TRBV12-5 and TRBJ2-7): DARVTQTPRHKVTEMGQEVTMRCQPILGHNTVFWYRQTMMQGLELLAYFRNRAPLDDSGMPKDRFSAEMPDATLATLKIQPSEPRDSAVYFCASLRSYEQYFGPGTRLTVT.

The chain uses TRBV9 and TRBJ2-6; unclear D gene. This CDR3 region has 13 residues. V lost 7 bases to trimming and J lost 11 bases, with 16 bases between them. Germline V gene sequence: CDR1 SGDLS, CDR2 YYNGEE. CDR3 region: CASQQGLFDVLTF. The CDR3 nucleotides are TGTGCCAGCCAGCAAGGGTTGTTTGACGTCCTGACTTTC.

This chain uses TRBV6-1 with TRBJ2-2; the D gene is possibly TRBD1 (6 bases). The CDR3 is 15 amino acids. Trimming removed 7 bases from V and 1 base from J, with 13 bases in between. CDR1 and CDR2 (germline): MNHNS, SASEGT. This CDR3 is CASTLGHWNTGELFF. In DNA, the CDR3 is TGTGCCAGCACCTTGGGACATTGGAACACCGGGGAGCTGTTTTTT.

This chain connects TRBV27 to TRBJ1-2, with 7 nucleotides matching TRBD1. Per germline, CDR1 MNHEY and CDR2 SMNVEV (reference sequence). The ends lost 2 bases at V and 6 bases at J; junction bases unmatched: 15. The CDR3 has 17 residues. The CDR3 region is CASSLRITGVPQDGYTF. The CDR3, as DNA: TGTGCCAGCAGTTTACGCATTACAGGGGTACCCCAGGATGGCTACACCTTC.

To note about this clone: Other DNA sequences from this sample encode an identical CDR3 as well. The chain has TRBV5-1 and TRBJ2-1; 8 positions agree with TRBD2. There are 16 residues in the CDR3. The germline V gene encodes CDR1 SGHRS and CDR2 YFSETQ. The ends lost 2 bases at V and 1 base at J; junction bases unmatched: 5. CDR3 coding DNA: TGCGCCAGCAGCTTAGTAGCGGGAACATCCTACAATGAGCAGTTCTTC. Encoded protein: CASSLVAGTSYNEQFF.

The chain is built from TRBV20-1 and TRBJ1-2; D remains ambiguous. The CDR3 runs to 10 residues. Trimming pared 6 bases from V and 8 bases from J, leaving 10 bases between. CDR1 is DFQATT and CDR2 is SNEGSKA in the germline V gene (reference sequence). CDR3 protein: CSAHAAGYTF. CDR3 nucleotide sequence: TGCAGTGCGCATGCGGCCGGCTACACCTTC.

The chain has TRBV10-2 and TRBJ1-3; weak D call: TRBD1 (6 bases). The V end was cut by 4 bases, the J end by 4 bases, with 20 bases between. The germline V gene has CDR1 WSHSY and CDR2 SAAADI. The length of the CDR3 is 17 residues. The CDR3 region is CASSAQGTRTGGNTIYF. As DNA, the CDR3 is TGCGCCAGCAGTGCCCAGGGGACCCGGACTGGAGGAAACACCATATATTTT.

The CDR3: CASRRGQGYEQYF. The CDR3 coding sequence is TGCGCCAGCAGAAGGGGACAGGGTTACGAGCAGTACTTC. This chain links TRBV5-1 with TRBJ2-7, with 9 bases lining up with TRBD1. The CDR3 contains 13 residues. Germline V lookup: CDR1 SGHRS, CDR2 YFSETQ. V dropped 5 bases and J dropped 4; count of bases not matched to a gene: 4.

The chain joins TRBV5-1 to TRBJ2-7; 9 bases agree with TRBD1. Per germline, CDR1 SGHRS and CDR2 YFSETQ. V shed 6 bases and J 4 bases; nucleotides not matched to a gene: 17. The CDR3 runs to 17 residues. CDR3 nucleotide sequence: TGCGCCAGCACCAGGGGAGGGAGGGACAGGGAGTTTTACGAGCAGTACTTC. This codes for CASTRGGRDREFYEQYF. The whole variable domain, filled in from reference TRBV5-1 and TRBJ2-7, reads KAGVTQTPRYLIKTRGQQVTLSCSPISGHRSVSWYQQTPGQGLQFLFEYFSETQRNKGNFPGRFSGRQFSNSRSEMNVSTLELGDSALYLCASTRGGRDREFYEQYFGPGTRLTVT.

This clone was counted a single time. The chain uses TRBV5-4 and TRBJ1-4, with D perhaps TRBD1 (5 bases). V was pared by 0 bases and J by 4 bases, with 10 bases between. The CDR3 runs to 15 residues. Germline values: CDR1 SGHNT, CDR2 YYREEE (reference sequence). The CDR3 DNA follows: TGTGCCAGCAGCTTGGCAGGGATCGGTAATGAAAAACTGTTTTTT. Translation: CASSLAGIGNEKLFF.

This clone was counted a single time. The chain combines TRBV6-1 with TRBJ2-5; D ambiguous. The germline V gene has CDR1 MNHNS and CDR2 SASEGT. V lost 4 bases, J lost 2 bases, and 11 bases lay in between. The CDR3 is made up of 14 amino acids. CDR3 nucleotide sequence: TGTGCCAGCAGTGGAGGCGGAACTCAAGAGACCCAGTACTTC. Amino acids: CASSGGGTQETQYF.